These T cell receptor beta chains were read from a single sample in a study of blood T cell repertoires in COVID-19. Clones were read by immunoSEQ multiplex PCR, and TCRdb kept only the in-frame ones, dropping some. The data hold about 220,000 clones, with around 81% observed a single time. Sequencing was carried out using peripheral blood. The source is a woman aged 55-69 years with acute or convalescent COVID-19. Each CDR3 is given with its conserved first and last residue. Fields, in order: V gene, D gene, CDR3 length, J gene, clone size, CDR3 protein, CDR3 DNA. A D gene is named only where the DNA matches it firmly. The size entry is marked missing in some rows and otherwise reads once, few, many or a size class.

TRBV5-6,TRBD1,15,TRBJ2-5,once,CASTGTGGLQETQYF,TGTGCCAGCACCGGAACAGGGGGGCTCCAAGAGACCCAGTACTTC
TRBV19,-,18,TRBJ1-4,-,CASSIATIGRVSNEKLFF,TGTGCCAGTAGTATAGCCACGATTGGCAGGGTGTCTAATGAAAAACTGTTTTTT
TRBV3-1/TRBV3-2,TRBD2,14,TRBJ2-3,-,CASSPGGGTDTQYF,TGTGCCAGCAGCCCGGGGGGGGGCACAGATACGCAGTATTTT
TRBV29-1,TRBD1,14,TRBJ2-5,-,CSVSPGTGWETQYF,TGCAGCGTCAGTCCCGGGACAGGTTGGGAGACCCAGTACTTC
TRBV2,TRBD2,14,TRBJ2-2,few,CASKGSGITGELFF,TGTGCCAGCAAGGGGAGCGGGATCACCGGGGAGCTGTTTTTT
TRBV19,-,13,TRBJ1-2,-,CASSPPGGYGYTF,TGTGCCAGTAGTCCGCCGGGGGGGTATGGCTACACCTTC
TRBV30,TRBD1,14,TRBJ1-5,few,CAWSRTGRDQPQHF,TGTGCCTGGAGTAGGACAGGAAGGGATCAGCCCCAGCATTTT
TRBV12-3/TRBV12-4,-,12,TRBJ1-2,-,CASSFSGNGYTF,TGTGCCAGCAGTTTTTCCGGTAATGGCTACACCTTC
TRBV5-4,-,17,TRBJ1-2,few,CASSLVPGTGLGYGYTF,TGTGCCAGCAGCTTGGTTCCGGGTACAGGGCTGGGCTATGGCTACACCTTC
TRBV5-1,-,15,TRBJ1-1,-,CASSFGGSLNTEAFF,TGCGCCAGCAGCTTTGGGGGCAGTCTGAACACTGAAGCTTTCTTT